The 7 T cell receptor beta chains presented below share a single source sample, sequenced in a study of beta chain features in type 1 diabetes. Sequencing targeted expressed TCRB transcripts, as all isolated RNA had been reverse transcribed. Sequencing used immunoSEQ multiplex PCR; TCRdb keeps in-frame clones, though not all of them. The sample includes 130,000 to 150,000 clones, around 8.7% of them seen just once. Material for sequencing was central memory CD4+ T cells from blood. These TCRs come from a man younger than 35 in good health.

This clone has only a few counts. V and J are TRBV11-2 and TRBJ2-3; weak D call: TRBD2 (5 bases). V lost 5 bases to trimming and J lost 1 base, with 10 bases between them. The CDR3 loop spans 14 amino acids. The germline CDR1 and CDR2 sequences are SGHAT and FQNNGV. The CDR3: CASSPAGGTDTQYF. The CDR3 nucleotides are TGTGCCAGCAGCCCCGCCGGGGGCACAGATACGCAGTATTTT.

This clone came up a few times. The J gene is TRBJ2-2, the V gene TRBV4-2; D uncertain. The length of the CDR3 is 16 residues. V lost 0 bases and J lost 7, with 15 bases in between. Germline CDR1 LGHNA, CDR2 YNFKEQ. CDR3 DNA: TGTGCCAGCAGCCAAGATCTAACCCCTTTGGTCGGGGAGCTGTTTTTT. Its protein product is CASSQDLTPLVGELFF.

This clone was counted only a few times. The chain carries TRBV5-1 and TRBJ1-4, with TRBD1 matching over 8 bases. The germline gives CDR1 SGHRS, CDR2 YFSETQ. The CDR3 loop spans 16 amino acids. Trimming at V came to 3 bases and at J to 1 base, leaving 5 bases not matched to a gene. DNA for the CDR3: TGCGCCAGCAGCTCGGGACAGGCTGGAACTAATGAAAAACTGTTTTTT. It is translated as CASSSGQAGTNEKLFF.

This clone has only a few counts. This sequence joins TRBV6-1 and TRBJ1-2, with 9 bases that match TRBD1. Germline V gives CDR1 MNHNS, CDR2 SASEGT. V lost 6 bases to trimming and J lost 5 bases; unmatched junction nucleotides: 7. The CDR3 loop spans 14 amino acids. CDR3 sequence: CASRSPGTGYGYTF. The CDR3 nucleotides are TGTGCCAGCAGGAGTCCCGGGACAGGGTATGGCTACACCTTC.

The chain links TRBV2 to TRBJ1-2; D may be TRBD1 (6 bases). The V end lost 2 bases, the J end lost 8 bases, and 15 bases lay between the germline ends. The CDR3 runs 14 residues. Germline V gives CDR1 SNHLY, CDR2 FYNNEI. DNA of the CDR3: TGTGCCAGCAGTGAATGGGGGCAGGGCAGGGGCTACACCTTC. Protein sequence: CASSEWGQGRGYTF.

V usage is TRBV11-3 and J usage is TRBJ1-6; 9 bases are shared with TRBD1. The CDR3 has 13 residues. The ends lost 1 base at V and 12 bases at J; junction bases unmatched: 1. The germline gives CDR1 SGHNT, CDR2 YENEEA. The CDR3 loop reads CASSLADRGPLHF. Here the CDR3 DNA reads TGTGCCAGCAGCTTAGCGGACAGGGGACCCCTCCACTTT.

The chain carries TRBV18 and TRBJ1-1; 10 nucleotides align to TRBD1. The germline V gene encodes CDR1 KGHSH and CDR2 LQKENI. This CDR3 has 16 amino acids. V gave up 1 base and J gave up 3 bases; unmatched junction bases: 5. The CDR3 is CASSPRQGAIDTEAFF. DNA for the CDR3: TGTGCCAGCTCACCACGACAGGGGGCTATAGACACTGAAGCTTTCTTT.